This T cell receptor (beta chain) is from a study of molecular identifiers for immune sequencing clone quantification (dated by TCRdb to 2016 to 2019). About the investigation overall: For a replicate experiment, the RNA from either around 20,000 or 100,000 naive CD8 T cells was divided into five aliquots, and four of those aliquots went on to sequencing. CD8 T cells were used in a methods study to benchmark molecular-identifier clustering-based TCR repertoire sequencing (MIDCIRS) and TCR RNA copy counting.

This clonotype was counted ten times or more. Its antigen is not yet known. No per-base quality is available; no much larger clone lies one base away. CDR1 and CDR2 are read off the germline V gene as LGHNA and YSLEER. Trimming removed 1 base from V and 9 bases from J; the gene matches leave 5 bases unexplained. The CDR3 sequence holds 15 residues, the cysteine and phenylalanine included. Just the 45-base CDR3 DNA is kept, in frame starting at base 1. Libraries of naive CD8 T cells were built from anywhere between about 18,000 and 1,000,000 sorted cells, with 10%, 30% or 50% of the purified RNA used. Naive CD8 T cells were FACS-sorted as CD8+CD4-CCR7+CD45RA+ on a BD FACSAria II into RLT Plus buffer. Detection sensitivity was tested by spiking Jurkat RNA equal to some 10 TCR copies' worth into samples containing roughly 19,000-1,000,000 naive CD8 T cells. CD8 T cells were enriched using RosetteSep CD8+ T Cell Enrichment Cocktail and Ficoll-Paque, and the enriched cells then underwent ACK red cell lysis.

The paper as a whole reports these results and caveats: In CMV-specific effector cells, over 99% of molecules were held by clones above 20 RNA copies, whereas under 1% of molecules were held by such clones in naive cells. The naive libraries included spiked-in Jurkat TCR RNA (about nine copies' worth), and this RNA is not part of the donor repertoire. Even against a background of one million naive CD8 T cells, spiked-in Jurkat TCR RNA amounting to a single cell's worth was reported to be detectable. About three recovered TCR RNA copies per cell were obtained by modeling, versus about 10 by digital PCR, implying a capture efficiency of 30% to 35%. Highly expanded clone sizes could be underestimated if identical TCR molecules share a barcode. When barcode sub-clustering was left out, chimeric consensus sequences inflated TCR diversity, with chimeras reaching as high as 47%.

Library preparation was by PCR. The sequencer was an Illumina HiSeq 4000. Bulk TCR libraries were generated as previously described, with the TCR primers listed in Table S5 used. The Qiagen AllPrep DNA/RNA kit was used to purify total RNA. Reads from multiple sequencing runs of the same library were pooled before analysis. The paper's processing steps were these. Reads were retained only if the reads had an exact TCR constant sequence, and the retained reads were trimmed to 150 nt and grouped according to their 12-nt molecular barcodes. Reads within each barcode group were sub-clustered using a 15% Levenshtein threshold, and quality-weighted consensus sequences were constructed for each RNA molecule. Non-functional sequences were excluded, and lower-count sequences lying one edit away from another sequence were also excluded. Based on a fit of two negative binomial distributions, barcode sub-clusters having less than 20% of the maximum read count were discarded. TCRdb reran the public reads through fastp at Q25 and MiXCR, keeping productive beta chains. Each entry is one CDR3 protein sequence, shown with its most common DNA and genes. The V and J calls were not made by the authors but by TCRdb's processing. For this sample the table gives some 70,000 distinct CDR3 sequences, of which less than 20% were detected only once. The ten largest clones represent over 1.3% of the sample.

The sequencing sample was made of naive CD8+ T cells from blood, with Jurkat cell RNA spiked in. In light of the paper, this sample's cell subset or site label describes: FACS-sorted CD8+CD4-CCR7+CD45RA+ naive T cells. The sequence came from a human donor in good health. Some libraries in this study had Jurkat cell RNA spiked in. The sequence links TRBV4-3 to TRBJ2-1; 11 of the junction bases match TRBD2. CDR3 protein: CASSQVTSGSSEQFF. The DNA sequence is given as TGCGCCAGCAGCCAAGTCACTAGCGGGAGTAGTGAGCAGTTCTTC.